This TCR beta chain derives from a study of siplizumab effects on memory and regulatory T cells (dated by TCRdb to the late 2010s). The study in broad terms: The effect of the anti-CD2 antibody siplizumab on alloreactive T-cell subsets was examined in allogeneic mixed lymphocyte reactions constructed from human PBMCs.

Trimming accounts for 4 bases at V and 4 bases at J, while the number of junction bases matched to no gene is 7. The CDR3 numbers 15 residues from cysteine through phenylalanine. Just the 45-base CDR3 DNA is kept, in frame starting at base 1. The germline V gene encodes CDR1 SGDLS and CDR2 YYNGEE. Sorted unstimulated T cells, along with proliferating T cells recovered from mixed lymphocyte reactions, underwent TCRbeta CDR3 sequencing. Fresh whole blood from ten HLA-typed healthy donors served as the source for isolating PBMCs. The method behind the library was the immunoSEQ multiplex PCR assay. The deep sequencing platform assayed about 90,000 TCR templates per sample. Genomic DNA extracted from sorted T cells was the material used for TCRbeta CDR3 sequencing. The published analysis was carried out like this. The R programming language was used for the clonal analysis of the TCRbeta CDR3 data. Comparing unstimulated samples against CFSE-low samples taken after the reaction was how alloreactive CD4+ and CD8+ clones were defined. Alloreactive CD4+ clones were assigned to regulatory or non-regulatory origin by matching sequences to sorted unstimulated Treg and non-Treg repertoires. In its TCRdb copy, this immuneACCESS table keeps in-frame sequences only and misses some clones. Where compared with another copy, unresolved V genes explain less than half of these, and the others have no known cause. V and J calls plus clone size are reproduced from that table; the DNA served to infer D and trimming. The sample table lists tens of thousands of clones, approximately 93% of them with a count of one. The ten largest make up about two fifths of the sample.

Broader findings and caveats from the paper: Because sequences at frequencies below about 10^-5 were poorly captured, only a minor fraction of alloreactive clones could be mapped back to unstimulated subsets. About 75-96% of proliferating CD4+ or CD8+ clones could not be given a naive or memory phenotype. Compared with memory T cells, unstimulated naive T cells appeared more diverse, and naive cells seemed to make a substantial contribution to the alloresponse. The suppressive function of proliferating Tregs from siplizumab cultures was not functionally confirmed. The cumulative frequency of alloreactive sequences traceable to unstimulated CD4+ memory T cells was significantly reduced by siplizumab. Among mappable alloreactive CD4+ clones, an average Treg-derived fraction of roughly 69% was observed with siplizumab, compared with more than 25% in control reactions.

Comments on this clone: What this receptor recognizes is not known. Base qualities are not at hand, and no much larger clone is one base apart.

Sequencing was performed on CD8+ T cells sorted from blood. The receptor was derived from a human donor in good health. The chain joins TRBV9 to TRBJ2-3; 9 junctional bases match TRBD2. The nucleotide sequence reads TGTGCCAGCAGCTCCATGCGGGAGGGTTCAGATACGCAGTATTTT. This is translated as CASSSMREGSDTQYF.